This TCR beta chain was sequenced in a study of blood T cell repertoires in COVID-19 (TCRdb year 2020). For the study in its entirety: Samples covering the acute and convalescent phases of COVID-19 were provided by collaborators in the United States, Italy and Spain. The repertoires were made available in a free public database intended to serve as a resource for research on the immune response to SARS-CoV-2. Sample metadata almost always included a de-identified subject ID, COVID-19 status, age in years and sex. Samples were obtained from the ongoing ImmuneRACE study (first 160 participants) and from over a thousand subjects provided by 6 global collaborators. HLA class I and class II types, where available, came from metadata supplied by the sample provider rather than from assay-based typing. The material from the prospective study consisted of cDNA or gDNA derived from T cells, B-cell-depleted T cells, or PBMCs. Deeply sampled blood TCRbeta repertoires from subjects exposed to, actively infected with, or recovered from COVID-19 were included in the dataset.

The collaborating institutions used their own protocols to collect whole blood in K2EDTA tubes. For TCRbeta analysis, collaborators shipped samples in one of three forms: frozen whole blood, isolated PBMCs, or DNA extracted from either of those sample types. This clone was seen a single time. Its antigen remains undetermined. No base-level quality is on record; no much larger clone is a single base apart. Summary of the overall study and its limitations: Clinical and demographic metadata were provided uncurated, with the amount varying by source and participant.

Unmatched junction bases come to 16, with V trimmed by 8 bases and J by 6 bases. The CDR3 measures 16 amino acids from cysteine to phenylalanine. Only CDR3 DNA is held: 48 bases, read in frame from base 1. CDR1 and CDR2, looked up from the germline V gene, are SNHLY and FYNNEI. TCRbeta CDR3 regions were amplified from genomic DNA using the immunoSEQ Assay, a bias-controlled multiplex PCR. Regarding the original processing steps: Within the assay, amplification of reference gene primers was used to estimate how many nucleated cells each sample contained. Sequence reads were collapsed and filtered to measure the absolute abundance of every unique TCRbeta CDR3 rearrangement. Productive Simpson clonality was computed per sample as the square root of Simpson's diversity index over productive rearrangements. The table comes from immuneACCESS by way of TCRdb, which keeps in-frame sequences with V and J called. Part of the clones is missing from these tables; in studies checked, under half for an unresolved V gene and the rest for unknown reasons. That table is the source of V, J and clone size, and D and trimming were worked out from the DNA. This sample gives more than 3,500 clones in total; 90% to 95% of them show up just once. The ten largest clones take up about 7% of the sample.

This sequence was found in a middle-aged man with active COVID-19. The sample taken for sequencing was peripheral blood. The chain is assembled from TRBV2 and TRBJ2-3; 8 central bases correspond to TRBD1. DNA sequence: TGTGCCAGCCTTGAAAACCTCAGGGGGCGCAGTGATACGCAGTATTTT. This yields the protein CASLENLRGRSDTQYF.